This T cell receptor beta chain comes out of a study of glioma-infiltrating T cells after dendritic cell vaccination. Study overall: Patients had newly diagnosed or recurrent glioblastoma and received dendritic cell vaccines.

V lost 8 bases to trimming and J lost 4 bases, with 14 bases between them. Germline CDR1 is MNHNS and CDR2 is SASEGT. There are 13 residues in the CDR3. The immunoSEQ assay amplified TCRB CDR3 from up to 2 ug DNA. The data were produced by immunoSEQ multiplex PCR, yet TCRdb's version contains in-frame clones alone and is incomplete. The data show 75,000 to 100,000 clones, roughly 83% seen once. This clone was seen once. The antigen is undetermined. Study findings and constraints: Few patients contributed both blood and tumor specimens.

Sequenced material: blood, taken before dendritic cell vaccination. The sequence derives from a human donor with glioblastoma. V usage is TRBV6-1 and J usage is TRBJ1-2, with D perhaps matching TRBD1 (6 bases). The CDR3 DNA sequence: TGTGCCAGCCGTGGTACAGGGTTCTATGGCTACACCTTC. As protein: CASRGTGFYGYTF.